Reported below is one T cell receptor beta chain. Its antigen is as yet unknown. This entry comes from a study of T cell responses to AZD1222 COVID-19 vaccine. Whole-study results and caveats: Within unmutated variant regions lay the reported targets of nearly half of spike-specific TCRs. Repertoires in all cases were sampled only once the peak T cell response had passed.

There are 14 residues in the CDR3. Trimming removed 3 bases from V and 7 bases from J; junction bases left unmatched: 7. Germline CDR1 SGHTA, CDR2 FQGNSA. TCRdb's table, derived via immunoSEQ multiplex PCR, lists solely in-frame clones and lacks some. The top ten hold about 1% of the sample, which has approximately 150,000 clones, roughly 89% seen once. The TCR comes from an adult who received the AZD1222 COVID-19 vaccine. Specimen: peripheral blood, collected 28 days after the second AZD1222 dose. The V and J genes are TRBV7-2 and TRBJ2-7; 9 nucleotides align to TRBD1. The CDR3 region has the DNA TGTGCCAGCAGCTTGGGACAGGGAGCGGGAGAGCAGTACTTC. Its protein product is CASSLGQGAGEQYF.